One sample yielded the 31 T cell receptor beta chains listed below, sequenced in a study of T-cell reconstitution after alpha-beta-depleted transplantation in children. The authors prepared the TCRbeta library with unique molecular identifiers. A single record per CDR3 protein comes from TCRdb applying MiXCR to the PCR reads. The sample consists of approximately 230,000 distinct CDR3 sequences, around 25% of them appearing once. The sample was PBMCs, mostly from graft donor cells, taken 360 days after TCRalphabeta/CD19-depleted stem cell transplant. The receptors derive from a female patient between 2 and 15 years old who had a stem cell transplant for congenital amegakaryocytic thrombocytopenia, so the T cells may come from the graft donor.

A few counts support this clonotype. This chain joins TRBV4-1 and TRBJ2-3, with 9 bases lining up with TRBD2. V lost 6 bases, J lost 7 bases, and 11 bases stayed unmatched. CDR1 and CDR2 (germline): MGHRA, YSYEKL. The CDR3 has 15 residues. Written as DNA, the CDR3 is TGCGCCAGCAGTTTCTTAGCGGGAGAGCGATATACGCAGTATTTT. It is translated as CASSFLAGERYTQYF.

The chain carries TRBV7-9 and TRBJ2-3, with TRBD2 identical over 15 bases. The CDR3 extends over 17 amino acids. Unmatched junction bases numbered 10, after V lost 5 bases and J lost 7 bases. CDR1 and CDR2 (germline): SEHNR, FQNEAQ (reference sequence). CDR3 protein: CASSARTSGGARNTQYF. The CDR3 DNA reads TGTGCCAGCAGCGCCCGGACTAGCGGGGGGGCCAGAAATACGCAGTATTTT.

The CDR3 loop is CAISETSGLYEQYF. The CDR3 DNA is TGTGCCATCAGTGAGACTAGCGGTCTCTACGAGCAGTACTTC. V gene TRBV10-3 combines with J gene TRBJ2-7, with 8 bases matching TRBD2. This CDR3 has 14 residues. Unmatched junction bases numbered 3, after V lost 2 bases and J lost 3 bases. Germline CDR1 and CDR2: ENHRY and SYGVKD.

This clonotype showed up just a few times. The chain's CDR3 is CASSQPVSYEQYF. The CDR3 coding sequence is TGTGCCAGCAGCCAACCTGTCTCCTACGAGCAGTACTTC. The chain uses TRBV4-2 and TRBJ2-7, with unresolved D. Per the germline V gene, CDR1 is LGHNA and CDR2 is YNFKEQ. The V and J ends lost 2 bases and 0 bases respectively, with 5 bases between them. The CDR3 has 13 residues.

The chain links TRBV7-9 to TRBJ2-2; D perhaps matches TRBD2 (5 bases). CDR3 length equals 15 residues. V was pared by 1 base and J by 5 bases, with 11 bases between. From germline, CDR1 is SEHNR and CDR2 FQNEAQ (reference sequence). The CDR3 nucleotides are TGTGCCAGCAGCTTAGTACGTCCGGGGACCGGGGAGCTGTTTTTT. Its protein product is CASSLVRPGTGELFF.

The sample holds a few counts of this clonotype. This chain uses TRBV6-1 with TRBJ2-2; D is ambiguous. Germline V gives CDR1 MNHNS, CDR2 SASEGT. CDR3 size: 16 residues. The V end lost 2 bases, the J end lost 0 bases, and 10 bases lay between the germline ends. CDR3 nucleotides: TGTGCCAGCAGTGAACAGCCAGGCGCGAACACCGGGGAGCTGTTTTTT. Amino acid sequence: CASSEQPGANTGELFF.

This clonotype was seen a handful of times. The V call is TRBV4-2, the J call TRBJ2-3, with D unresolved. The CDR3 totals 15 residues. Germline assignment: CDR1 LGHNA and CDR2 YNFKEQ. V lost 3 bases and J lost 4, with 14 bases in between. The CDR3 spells CASSQWLVVPDTQYF. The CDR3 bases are TGTGCCAGCAGCCAGTGGCTTGTCGTCCCAGATACGCAGTATTTT.

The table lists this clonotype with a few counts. CDR3: CASGVVGSDTQYF. In nucleotides, the CDR3 is TGTGCCAGCGGGGTAGTGGGGTCAGATACGCAGTATTTT. The chain couples TRBV27 to TRBJ2-3; no clear D gene. V was pared by 8 bases and J by 4 bases, with 13 bases between. This CDR3 contains 13 residues. Germline V gene sequence: CDR1 MNHEY, CDR2 SMNVEV (reference sequence).

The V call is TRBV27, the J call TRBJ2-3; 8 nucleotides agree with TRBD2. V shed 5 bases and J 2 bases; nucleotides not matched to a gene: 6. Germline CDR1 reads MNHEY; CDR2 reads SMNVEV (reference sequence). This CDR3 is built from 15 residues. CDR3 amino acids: CASSPRTSSTDTQYF. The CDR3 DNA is TGTGCCAGCAGTCCACGGACTAGCTCCACAGATACGCAGTATTTT.

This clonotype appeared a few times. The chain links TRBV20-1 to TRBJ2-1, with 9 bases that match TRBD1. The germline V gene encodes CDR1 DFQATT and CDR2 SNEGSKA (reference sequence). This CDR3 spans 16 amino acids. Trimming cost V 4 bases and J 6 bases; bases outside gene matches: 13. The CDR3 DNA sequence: TGCAGTGCTACCGGGACAGGGACCCCGGTGGGCAATGAGCAGTTCTTC. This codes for CSATGTGTPVGNEQFF.

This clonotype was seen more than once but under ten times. CDR3 protein: CASSSHMNTEAFF. CDR3 in DNA: TGTGCCAGCAGTTCCCACATGAACACTGAAGCTTTCTTT. The chain combines TRBV12-3 or TRBV12-4 with TRBJ1-1; D gene ambiguous. Trimming removed 4 bases at V and 0 bases at J, with 6 bases between. The CDR3 extends over 13 amino acids.

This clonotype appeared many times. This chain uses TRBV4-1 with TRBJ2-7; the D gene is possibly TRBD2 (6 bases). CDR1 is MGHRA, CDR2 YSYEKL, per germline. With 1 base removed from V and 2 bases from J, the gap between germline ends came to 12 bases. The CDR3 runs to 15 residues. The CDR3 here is CASSQVEGPTYEQYF. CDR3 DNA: TGCGCCAGCAGCCAAGTGGAGGGGCCAACCTACGAGCAGTACTTC.

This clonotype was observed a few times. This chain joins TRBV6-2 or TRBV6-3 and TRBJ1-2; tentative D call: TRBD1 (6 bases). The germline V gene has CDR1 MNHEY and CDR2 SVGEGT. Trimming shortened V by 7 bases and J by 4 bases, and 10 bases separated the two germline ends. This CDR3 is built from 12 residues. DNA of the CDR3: TGTGCCAGCAAGGGGGAGGCCTATGGCTACACCTTC. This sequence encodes CASKGEAYGYTF.

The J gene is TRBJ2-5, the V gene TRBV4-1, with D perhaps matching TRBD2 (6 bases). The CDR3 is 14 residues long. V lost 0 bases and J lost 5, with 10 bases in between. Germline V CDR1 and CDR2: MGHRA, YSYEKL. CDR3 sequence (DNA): TGCGCCAGCAGCCAAGACGGGGGTAGGGAGACCCAGTACTTC. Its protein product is CASSQDGGRETQYF.

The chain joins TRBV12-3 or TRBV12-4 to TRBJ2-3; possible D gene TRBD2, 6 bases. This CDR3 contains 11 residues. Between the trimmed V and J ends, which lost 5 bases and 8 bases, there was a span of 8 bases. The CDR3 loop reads CASSPGVTQYF. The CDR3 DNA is TGTGCCAGCAGTCCGGGAGTTACGCAGTATTTT.

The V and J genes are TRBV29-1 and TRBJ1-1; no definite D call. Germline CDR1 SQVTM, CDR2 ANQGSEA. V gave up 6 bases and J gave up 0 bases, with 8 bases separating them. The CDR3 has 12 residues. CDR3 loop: CSVYGMNTEAFF. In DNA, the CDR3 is TGCAGCGTGTATGGAATGAACACTGAAGCTTTCTTT.

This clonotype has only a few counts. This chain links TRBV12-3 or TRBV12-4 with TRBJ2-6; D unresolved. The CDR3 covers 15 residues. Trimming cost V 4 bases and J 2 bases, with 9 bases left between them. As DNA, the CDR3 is TGTGCCAGCAGTTCCCACCAAACTGGGGCCAACGTCCTGACTTTC. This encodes CASSSHQTGANVLTF.

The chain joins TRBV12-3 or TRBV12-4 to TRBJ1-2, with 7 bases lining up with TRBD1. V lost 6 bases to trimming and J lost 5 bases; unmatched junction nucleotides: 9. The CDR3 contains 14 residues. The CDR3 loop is CASRHQGGEYGYTF. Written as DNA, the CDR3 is TGTGCCAGCAGGCATCAAGGGGGCGAGTATGGCTACACCTTC.

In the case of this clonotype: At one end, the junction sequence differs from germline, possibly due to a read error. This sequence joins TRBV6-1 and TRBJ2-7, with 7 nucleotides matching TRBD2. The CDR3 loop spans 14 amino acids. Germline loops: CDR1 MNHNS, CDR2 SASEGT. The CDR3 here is CASRLGLAGEKGDF. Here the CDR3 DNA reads TGTGCCAGCAGGCTAGGATTGGCGGGGGAAAAAGGGGACTTC.

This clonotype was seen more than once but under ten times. CDR3 loop: CASSQPLTGANVLTF. DNA of the CDR3: TGCGCCAGCAGCCAACCCTTAACAGGGGCCAACGTCCTGACTTTC. This sequence joins TRBV4-1 and TRBJ2-6; no definite D call. Germline CDR1 MGHRA, CDR2 YSYEKL. V was pared by 2 bases and J by 4 bases, with 9 bases between. The length of the CDR3 is 15 residues.

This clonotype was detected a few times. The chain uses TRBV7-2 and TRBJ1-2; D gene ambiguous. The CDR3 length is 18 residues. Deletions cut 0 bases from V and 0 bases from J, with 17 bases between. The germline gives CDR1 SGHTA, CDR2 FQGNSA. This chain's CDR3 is CASSLASHPTEANYGYTF. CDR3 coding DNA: TGTGCCAGCAGCTTAGCCTCTCATCCAACAGAAGCTAACTATGGCTACACCTTC.

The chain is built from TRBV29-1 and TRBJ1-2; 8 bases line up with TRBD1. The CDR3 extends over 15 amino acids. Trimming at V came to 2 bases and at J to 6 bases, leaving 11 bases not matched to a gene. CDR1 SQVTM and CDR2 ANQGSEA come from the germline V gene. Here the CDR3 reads CSVEQGARVGHGYTF. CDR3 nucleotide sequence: TGCAGCGTTGAACAGGGGGCGAGAGTTGGGCATGGCTACACCTTC. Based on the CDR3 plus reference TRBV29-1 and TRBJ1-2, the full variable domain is SAVISQKPSRDICQRGTSLTIQCQVDSQVTMMFWYRQQPGQSLTLIATANQGSEATYESGFVIDKFPISRPNLTFSTLTVSNMSPEDSSIYLCSVEQGARVGHGYTFGSGTRLTVV.

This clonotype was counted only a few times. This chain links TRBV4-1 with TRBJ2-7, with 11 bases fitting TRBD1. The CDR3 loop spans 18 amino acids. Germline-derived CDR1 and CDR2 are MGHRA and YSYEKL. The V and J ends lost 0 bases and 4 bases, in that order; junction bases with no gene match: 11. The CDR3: CASSQDRTGGLGLYEQYF. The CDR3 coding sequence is TGCGCCAGCAGCCAAGATCGGACAGGGGGCCTCGGTCTATACGAGCAGTACTTC.

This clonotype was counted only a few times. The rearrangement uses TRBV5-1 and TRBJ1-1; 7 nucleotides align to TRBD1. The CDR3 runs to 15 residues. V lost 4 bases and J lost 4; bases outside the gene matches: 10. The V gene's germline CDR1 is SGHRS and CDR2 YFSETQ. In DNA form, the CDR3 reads TGCGCCAGCAGCGGAAATACAGGGGTCCCCACTGAAGCTTTCTTT. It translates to CASSGNTGVPTEAFF.

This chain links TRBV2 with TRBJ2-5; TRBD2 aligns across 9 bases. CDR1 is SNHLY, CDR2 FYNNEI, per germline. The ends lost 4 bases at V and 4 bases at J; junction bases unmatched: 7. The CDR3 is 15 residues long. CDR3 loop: CASSVILGLAETQYF. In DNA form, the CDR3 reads TGTGCCAGCAGTGTCATCTTGGGACTAGCAGAGACCCAGTACTTC. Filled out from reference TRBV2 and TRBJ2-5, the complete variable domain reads EPEVTQTPSHQVTQMGQEVILRCVPISNHLYFYWYRQILGQKVEFLVSFYNNEISEKSEIFDDQFSVERPDGSNFTLKIRSTKLEDSAMYFCASSVILGLAETQYFGPGTRLLVL.

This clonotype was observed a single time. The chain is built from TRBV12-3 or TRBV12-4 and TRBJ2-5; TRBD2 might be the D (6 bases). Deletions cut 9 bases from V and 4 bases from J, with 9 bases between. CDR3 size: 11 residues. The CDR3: CARGRGETQYF. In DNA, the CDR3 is TGTGCCAGAGGGCGGGGAGAGACCCAGTACTTC.

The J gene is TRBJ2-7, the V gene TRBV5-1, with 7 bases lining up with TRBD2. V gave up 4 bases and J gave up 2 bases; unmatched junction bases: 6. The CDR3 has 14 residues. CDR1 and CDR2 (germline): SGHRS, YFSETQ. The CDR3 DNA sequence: TGCGCCAGCAGCCTGGGAGGGGCTCCCTACGAGCAGTACTTC. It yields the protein CASSLGGAPYEQYF.

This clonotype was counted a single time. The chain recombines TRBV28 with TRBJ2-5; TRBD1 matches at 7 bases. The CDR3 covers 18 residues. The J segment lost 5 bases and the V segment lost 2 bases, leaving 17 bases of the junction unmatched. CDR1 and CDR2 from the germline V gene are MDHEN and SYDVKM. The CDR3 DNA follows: TGTGCCAGCAGTTTAAGTCGCCCGATGACAGGGCCGAGGGAGACCCAGTACTTC. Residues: CASSLSRPMTGPRETQYF.

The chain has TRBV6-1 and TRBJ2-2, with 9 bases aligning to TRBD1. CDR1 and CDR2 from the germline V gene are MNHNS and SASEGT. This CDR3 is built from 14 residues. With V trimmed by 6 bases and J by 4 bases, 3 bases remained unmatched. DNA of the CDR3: TGTGCCAGCAGGGGGGACAGGGCCACCGGGGAGCTGTTTTTT. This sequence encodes CASRGDRATGELFF.

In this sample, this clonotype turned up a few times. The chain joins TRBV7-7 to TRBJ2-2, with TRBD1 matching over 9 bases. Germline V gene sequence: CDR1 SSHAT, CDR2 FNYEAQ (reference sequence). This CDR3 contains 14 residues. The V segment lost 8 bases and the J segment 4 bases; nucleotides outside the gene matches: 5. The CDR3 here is CASSGTGTTGELFF. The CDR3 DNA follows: TGTGCCAGCTCGGGGACAGGGACCACCGGGGAGCTGTTTTTT.

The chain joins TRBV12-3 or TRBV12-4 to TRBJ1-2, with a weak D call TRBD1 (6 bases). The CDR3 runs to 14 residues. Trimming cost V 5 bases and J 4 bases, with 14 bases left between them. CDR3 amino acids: CASSNTGYGYGYTF. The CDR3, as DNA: TGTGCCAGCAGTAATACAGGGTACGGCTATGGCTACACCTTC.